This T cell receptor beta chain comes out of a study of CD8+ T cells in alopecia areata. CDR3 length equals 16 residues. Trimming took off 2 bases at V and 0 bases at J, with 13 bases between the two ends. Per the germline V gene, CDR1 is MNHEY and CDR2 is SVGAGI. RNA, once extracted, was reverse transcribed into cDNA for use as the sequencing template. Some clones are missing from TCRdb's copy, which holds only in-frame ones; the method was immunoSEQ multiplex PCR. Among 150,000 to 200,000 clones, approximately 56% were seen once, and the ten largest hold approximately 14%. The TCR comes from a human donor with alopecia areata. The input for sequencing was CD4+ T cells sorted from blood, taken at week 0. The rearrangement joins TRBV6-5 to TRBJ1-1; possible D gene TRBD1, 5 bases. CDR3 sequence reads: CASSYRSGRMNTEAFF. CDR3 bases: TGTGCCAGCAGTTACCGGTCAGGGCGGATGAACACTGAAGCTTTCTTT.